The 18 T cell receptor beta chains given below trace back to one sample, sequenced in a study of blood T cell repertoires in COVID-19. Generated by immunoSEQ multiplex PCR, the TCRdb table keeps only in-frame clones and is missing some. The data contain about 170,000 clones, about 88% of them singletons. The specimen sequenced was PBMCs or T cells enriched from blood (not recorded which). These receptors originate from a woman under 30 who had recovered from COVID-19.

The chain uses TRBV9 and TRBJ1-6; D gene unclear. Germline assignment: CDR1 SGDLS and CDR2 YYNGEE. The CDR3 loop spans 14 amino acids. Trimming cost V 6 bases and J 10 bases, with 17 bases left between them. CDR3 coding DNA: TGTGCCAGCACCCCGGACGGGAGGAACTCACCCCTCCACTTT. Its translation is CASTPDGRNSPLHF.

The V call is TRBV5-1, the J call TRBJ1-5, with no clear D. This CDR3 contains 13 residues. Germline V gives CDR1 SGHRS, CDR2 YFSETQ. Deletions cut 4 bases from V and 4 bases from J, with 9 bases between. CDR3 sequence: CASSGGVNQPQHF. Here the CDR3 DNA reads TGCGCCAGCAGCGGCGGGGTGAATCAGCCCCAGCATTTT.

The CDR3 bases are TGTGCCAGCAGCTTAGCTGGGAGTTGGTACAATGAGCAGTTCTTC. This encodes CASSLAGSWYNEQFF. The rearrangement uses TRBV7-6 and TRBJ2-1; TRBD2 might be the D (5 bases). Trimming pared 0 bases from V and 4 bases from J, leaving 10 bases between. Per germline, CDR1 SGHVS and CDR2 FNYEAQ. This CDR3 has 15 residues.

V is TRBV28 and J is TRBJ2-7; 8 positions match TRBD1. This CDR3 is 13 amino acids long. From germline, CDR1 is MDHEN and CDR2 SYDVKM. Germline trimming cut 5 bases from V and 6 bases from J; bases unmatched to any gene: 6. This CDR3 is CASSPPDRAEQYF. CDR3 coding DNA: TGTGCCAGCAGTCCCCCGGACAGGGCCGAGCAGTACTTC.

V and J are TRBV5-6 and TRBJ1-1; the D gene is possibly TRBD1 (6 bases). Germline V gene sequence: CDR1 SGHDT, CDR2 YYEEEE. The V gene lost 4 bases and the J gene lost 10 bases, with 26 bases spanning the gap. The CDR3 covers 16 residues. CDR3 DNA sequence: TGTGCCAGCAGCCCACGGTCGCGTACAGGGATCTCGACAGCTTTCTTT. Translation gives CASSPRSRTGISTAFF. The full variable domain, in which reference TRBV5-6 and TRBJ1-1 provide the parts outside the CDR3, is DAGVTQSPTHLIKTRGQQVTLRCSPKSGHDTVSWYQQALGQGPQFIFQYYEEEERQRGNFPDRFSGHQFPNYSSELNVNALLLGDSALYLCASSPRSRTGISTAFFGQGTRLTVV.

This chain links TRBV11-2 with TRBJ1-4; D possibly corresponds to TRBD1 (6 bases). The V gene lost 5 bases and the J gene lost 5 bases, with 15 bases spanning the gap. The V gene's germline CDR1 is SGHAT and CDR2 FQNNGV. The CDR3 covers 15 residues. The CDR3 region has the DNA TGTGCCAGCAGCCCAGGGGTAGGGCTGAATGAAAAACTGTTTTTT. It codes for CASSPGVGLNEKLFF. Looking up the rest from reference TRBV11-2 and TRBJ1-4 gives the full variable domain: EAGVAQSPRYKIIEKRQSVAFWCNPISGHATLYWYQQILGQGPKLLIQFQNNGVVDDSQLPKDRFSAERLKGVDSTLKIQPAKLEDSAVYLCASSPGVGLNEKLFFGSGTQLSVL.

The chain has TRBV6-4 and TRBJ2-3; tentatively, D is TRBD1 (6 bases). The CDR3 length is 15 residues. V was trimmed by 4 bases and J by 4 bases, leaving 15 bases between them. Germline V gene data show CDR1 as MRHNA and CDR2 as SNTAGT. CDR3 protein: CASSALRGDPDTQYF. As DNA, the CDR3 is TGTGCCAGCAGTGCCCTCAGGGGAGACCCAGATACGCAGTATTTT.

This sequence joins TRBV11-2 and TRBJ1-3; D is unclear. Looked up from germline, CDR1 is SGHAT and CDR2 is FQNNGV. This CDR3 is 14 amino acids long. The V end was cut by 3 bases, the J end by 6 bases, with 12 bases between. CDR3 sequence reads: CASSFGGSINTIYF. CDR3 sequence (DNA): TGTGCCAGCAGCTTTGGCGGATCGATAAACACCATATATTTT. The full variable domain, in which reference TRBV11-2 and TRBJ1-3 provide the parts outside the CDR3, is EAGVAQSPRYKIIEKRQSVAFWCNPISGHATLYWYQQILGQGPKLLIQFQNNGVVDDSQLPKDRFSAERLKGVDSTLKIQPAKLEDSAVYLCASSFGGSINTIYFGEGSWLTVV.

This sequence joins TRBV7-8 and TRBJ2-7, with 9 bases matching TRBD2. V dropped 0 bases and J dropped 3; count of bases not matched to a gene: 3. The length of the CDR3 is 15 residues. Germline-derived CDR1 and CDR2 are SGHVS and FQNEAQ. The DNA for the CDR3 is TGTGCCAGCAGCTTAGCGCTAGCGGGGAACTACGAGCAGTACTTC. Amino acid sequence: CASSLALAGNYEQYF.

The chain combines TRBV5-1 with TRBJ2-5; 10 positions agree with TRBD1. This CDR3 comprises 14 residues. CDR1 is SGHRS and CDR2 is YFSETQ in the germline V gene. V lost 3 bases, J lost 9 bases, and 8 bases stayed unmatched. The CDR3 sequence: CASSYEGTGEAQYF. CDR3 nucleotides: TGCGCCAGCAGCTACGAGGGGACAGGGGAAGCCCAGTACTTC.

V and J are TRBV9 and TRBJ2-1, with 8 bases lining up with TRBD2. With 3 bases clipped from V and 3 bases from J, the junction kept 5 bases outside the gene matches. Germline V gene data show CDR1 as SGDLS and CDR2 as YYNGEE. The CDR3 has 15 amino acids. This CDR3 reads CASSEWTSSYNEQFF. In DNA form, the CDR3 reads TGTGCCAGCAGCGAGTGGACTAGCAGCTACAATGAGCAGTTCTTC.

The gene calls are TRBV7-2 and TRBJ2-5; perhaps TRBD2 as D (5 bases). Trimming cost V 1 base and J 1 base, with 10 bases left between them. This CDR3 spans 15 amino acids. CDR1 SGHTA and CDR2 FQGNSA come from the germline V gene. The CDR3 sequence is CASSLVFRGQETQYF. The CDR3 nucleotides read TGTGCCAGCAGCTTAGTTTTTCGGGGCCAAGAGACCCAGTACTTC.

The gene calls are TRBV19 and TRBJ1-4, with a possible D match to TRBD1 (6 bases). Germline values: CDR1 LNHDA, CDR2 SQIVND (reference sequence). V lost 4 bases and J 0 bases, leaving 12 bases between the germline ends. CDR3 length: 16 amino acids. DNA for the CDR3: TGTGCCAGTAGTAGATCGGGACAAGCAACTAATGAAAAACTGTTTTTT. Its protein product is CASSRSGQATNEKLFF.

This clone is a singleton in its sample. This chain uses TRBV2 with TRBJ1-6; 9 bases are a match to TRBD1. V lost 6 bases and J lost 10; bases outside the gene matches: 7. CDR3 length: 14 residues. The germline CDR1 and CDR2 sequences are SNHLY and FYNNEI. CDR3 DNA: TGTGCCAGCAGCTTGGACAGGGGAGGATCACCCCTCCACTTT. It is translated as CASSLDRGGSPLHF.

This chain joins TRBV4-1 and TRBJ2-1, with D hard to call. V was pared by 4 bases and J by 8 bases, with 18 bases between. The CDR3 length is 15 residues. Germline V gene data show CDR1 as MGHRA and CDR2 as YSYEKL. The DNA of the CDR3 is TGCGCCAGCAGCCGAGTCTACCCCGATTTCGATGAGCAGTTCTTC. It encodes CASSRVYPDFDEQFF.

This clone was seen a single time. The chain employs TRBV28 and TRBJ1-5; tentatively, D is TRBD1 (5 bases). V lost 2 bases and J lost 7, with 15 bases in between. CDR3 length equals 15 residues. The germline V gene has CDR1 MDHEN and CDR2 SYDVKM. CDR3 bases: TGTGCCAGCAGTTTAATCGGCAGGGTTGGGCAGCCCCAGCATTTT. Protein sequence: CASSLIGRVGQPQHF.

The chain uses TRBV18 and TRBJ2-7; 9 bases align to TRBD2. Germline loops: CDR1 KGHSH, CDR2 LQKENI. This CDR3 region has 14 residues. J gave up 2 bases and V 5 bases, and 4 bases lay outside the gene matches. The CDR3 bases are TGTGCCAGCTCAGGGGCGGGAGGGCCCTACGAGCAGTACTTC. Protein product: CASSGAGGPYEQYF. Supplemented by reference TRBV18 and TRBJ2-7, the full variable domain reads NAGVMQNPRHLVRRRGQEARLRCSPMKGHSHVYWYRQLPEEGLKFMVYLQKENIIDESGMPKERFSAEFPKEGPSILRIQQVVRGDSAAYFCASSGAGGPYEQYFGPGTRLTVT.

The chain has TRBV28 and TRBJ1-5; possibly TRBD1 for D (5 bases). The V gene lost 5 bases and the J gene lost 2 bases, with 19 bases spanning the gap. The germline V gene has CDR1 MDHEN and CDR2 SYDVKM. The CDR3 sequence is 17 residues long. The CDR3 protein is CASSQGLAGLGNQPQHF. CDR3 DNA: TGTGCCAGCAGTCAAGGACTGGCGGGACTTGGCAATCAGCCCCAGCATTTT.